This T cell receptor beta chain was retrieved from a study of blood T cell repertoires in COVID-19. Study-wide context: The samples span acute and convalescent COVID-19 from the United States, Italy and Spain. Sources were T cells, B-cell-depleted T cells, or PBMCs; the material itself was cDNA or gDNA.

Per the original data handling: How many nucleated cells were present was estimated from reference gene primer amplification. Generated by immunoSEQ multiplex PCR, the TCRdb table keeps only in-frame clones and is missing some. V, J and clone size are taken as reported in that table, and D and trimming were inferred from the DNA itself. The sample consists of approximately 190,000 clones, around 76% of them appearing once. Followed over time, Seattle patients had been enrolled while infection was active. With 3 bases clipped from V and 3 bases from J, the junction kept 3 bases outside the gene matches. This CDR3 has 14 residues. The V gene's germline CDR1 is MNHEY and CDR2 SMNVEV (reference sequence).

The sequence came from a woman aged 55 to 70 with COVID-19, enrolled during active disease. The specimen was peripheral blood. This chain links TRBV27 with TRBJ1-2, with 8 bases fitting TRBD1. CDR3 residues: CASSFAGGDYGYTF. The CDR3 DNA reads TGTGCCAGCAGTTTTGCAGGGGGCGACTATGGCTACACCTTC.